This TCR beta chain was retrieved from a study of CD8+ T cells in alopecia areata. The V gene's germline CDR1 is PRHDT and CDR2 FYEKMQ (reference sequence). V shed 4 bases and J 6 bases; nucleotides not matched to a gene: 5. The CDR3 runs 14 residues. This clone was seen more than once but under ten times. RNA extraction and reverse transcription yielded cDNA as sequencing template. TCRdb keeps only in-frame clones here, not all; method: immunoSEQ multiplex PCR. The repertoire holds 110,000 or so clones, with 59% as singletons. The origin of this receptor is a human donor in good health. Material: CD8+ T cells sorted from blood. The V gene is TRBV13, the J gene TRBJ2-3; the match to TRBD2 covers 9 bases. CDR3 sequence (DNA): TGTGCCAGCAGCTGGGGACTAGCCTCGGATACGCAGTATTTT. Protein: CASSWGLASDTQYF.